A selection of T cell receptor beta chains follows, all from one sample in a study of circulating and synovial CD4+ cells in juvenile arthritis. Clones were sequenced by immunoSEQ multiplex PCR, and TCRdb holds only the in-frame ones, with some missing. The sample has some 16,000 clones, under 95% seen once. Specimen: CD4+ T cells from blood. These TCRs come from a human donor with juvenile idiopathic arthritis. Both conserved end residues are part of each CDR3. Fields, in order: V gene, clone size, J gene, D gene, CDR3 DNA, CDR3 protein. The D gene is left open where the match is weak. Size values are once, few and many counts, or a class for expanded clones, and some rows have none.

TRBV2	once	TRBJ2-7	-	TGTGCCAGCAAGAGACAGGAATCCTACGAGCAGTACTTC	CASKRQESYEQYF
TRBV10-3	-	TRBJ1-5	-	TGTGCCATCACCGCCGGGGACAATCAGCCCCAGCATTTT	CAITAGDNQPQHF
TRBV30	-	TRBJ2-7	TRBD1	TGTGCCTGGAGCGCCGGGACAGGGAGCTACGAGCAGTACTTC	CAWSAGTGSYEQYF
TRBV5-1	-	TRBJ2-3	TRBD2	TGCGCCAGCAGCTTGGCCCTAGCGGGGGGGCGAGATACGCAGTATTTT	CASSLALAGGRDTQYF
TRBV5-1	-	TRBJ2-7	-	TGCGCCAGCGCTAGCTCCTACGAGCAGTACTTC	CASASSYEQYF
TRBV10-3	-	TRBJ1-5	-	TGTGCCACCAGGCGGGATAGCAATCAGCCCCAGCATTTT	CATRRDSNQPQHF
TRBV6-1	-	TRBJ1-6	-	TGTGCCAGCAATCGGGAGGGGCCCGGCAATTCCCCCCTCCACTTT	CASNREGPGNSPLHF
TRBV9	-	TRBJ1-2	TRBD1	TGTGCCAGCAGCGTAGGAGTGGGACAGAGCTATGGCTACACCTTC	CASSVGVGQSYGYTF
TRBV9	-	TRBJ2-1	TRBD2	TGTGCCAGCAGCGTAGACGGGGGGGCCGGGAATGAGCAGTTCTTC	CASSVDGGAGNEQFF
TRBV30	-	TRBJ1-1	TRBD1	TGTGCCTGGACCGGTCCCGGGACAGGGTACACTGAAGCTTTCTTT	CAWTGPGTGYTEAFF
TRBV7-9	-	TRBJ2-7	TRBD1	TGTGCCAGCAGCTTAGCCGGTCGGGGACAGGTGTACTACGAGCAGTACTTC	CASSLAGRGQVYYEQYF
TRBV5-1	-	TRBJ2-7	-	TGCGCCAGCAGCTTGGGGGCAGGGGACGGTTCCTACGAGCAGTACTTC	CASSLGAGDGSYEQYF
TRBV27	-	TRBJ2-1	TRBD2	TGTGCCAGCAGTTTGGGGGGGGGACCCTACAATGAGCAGTTCTTC	CASSLGGGPYNEQFF
TRBV6-1	-	TRBJ1-1	-	TGTGCCAGCAGTGTCGAGGATAACACTGAAGCTTTCTTT	CASSVEDNTEAFF
TRBV5-6	-	TRBJ1-4	-	TGTGCCAGCAGCGTCCGGGGTCGGGCTTCGAAACTGTTTTTT	CASSVRGRASKLFF
TRBV7-9	-	TRBJ2-5	-	TGTGCCAGCAGCTATGACGGTCCGGACAGACCCCTGGGGGAGACCCAGTACTTC	CASSYDGPDRPLGETQYF
TRBV18	few	TRBJ1-4	-	TGTGCCAGCTCACCACCGGGTACCTCAGGGGCGCTTAATGAAAAACTGTTTTTT	CASSPPGTSGALNEKLFF
TRBV4-1	-	TRBJ2-1	-	TGCGCCAGCAGCCCGCCCTCAGGAGGTGGGATTTTGGAGCAGTTCTTC	CASSPPSGGGILEQFF
TRBV11-2	-	TRBJ2-5	-	TGTGCCAGCAGCTTTGAGGCGACCCAAGAGACCCAGTACTTC	CASSFEATQETQYF
TRBV25-1	-	TRBJ1-6	-	TGTGCCAGCAGTGAATCAGGCCTCTATAATTCACCCCTCCACTTT	CASSESGLYNSPLHF
TRBV30	-	TRBJ1-1	-	TGTGCCTGGGCGTTACAGGGAAAGGGGACCACTGAAGCTTTCTTT	CAWALQGKGTTEAFF
TRBV5-1	-	TRBJ1-6	TRBD1	TGCGCCAGCAGCTTGGAGGCGGACAGGGGAATTTCACCCCTCCACTTT	CASSLEADRGISPLHF
TRBV29-1	-	TRBJ2-1	-	TGCAGCGTACCTAACAATGAGCAGTTCTTC	CSVPNNEQFF
TRBV19	-	TRBJ2-3	TRBD2	TGTGCCAGTAAACCCCGGGGCGGGGGGGAGGCGCAGTATTTT	CASKPRGGGEAQYF
TRBV7-9	once	TRBJ1-1	TRBD1	TGTGCCAGCAGCTTAGCGCCGACAGGGATGAACACTGAAGCTTTCTTT	CASSLAPTGMNTEAFF
TRBV6-5	-	TRBJ1-5	TRBD1	TGTGCCAGCAGGCAGGGGGTGAGTCAGCCCCAGCATTTT	CASRQGVSQPQHF
TRBV6-6	-	TRBJ2-7	TRBD2	TGTGCCAGCAGGGGACTAGTTAGCTACGAGCAGTACTTC	CASRGLVSYEQYF
TRBV30	-	TRBJ1-2	-	TGTGCCTGGAGTCCAATCCCAATCGGGAAGTATGGCTACACCTTC	CAWSPIPIGKYGYTF
TRBV30	once	TRBJ1-1	-	TGTGCCTGGAGTCGGGTAAGGGGTTTATCTGAAGCTTTCTTT	CAWSRVRGLSEAFF
TRBV7-9	-	TRBJ1-5	-	TGTGCCAGCAGCTCCGGACAGCCCAATCAGCCCCAGCATTTT	CASSSGQPNQPQHF
TRBV6-4	-	TRBJ1-2	TRBD1	TGTGCCAGCAGTAACACAGGGGGCGATTTTGGTGGCTACACCTTC	CASSNTGGDFGGYTF
TRBV5-1	-	TRBJ2-1	TRBD1	TGCGCCAGCAAGGGACAGGTTGGTAGGAATGAGCAGTTCTTC	CASKGQVGRNEQFF
TRBV7-8	-	TRBJ2-7	TRBD2	TGTGCCAGCAGCAGCTACAGCGGGAGGGTCCTCGGGGAGCAGTACTTC	CASSSYSGRVLGEQYF
TRBV7-2	-	TRBJ2-1	TRBD2	TGTGCCAGCAGCTGGGCTAGCGGGGGGAACAATGAGCAGTTCTTC	CASSWASGGNNEQFF
TRBV6-5	once	TRBJ1-2	-	TGTGCCAGCAGTTACACAGTTGACAGCCCCCTCAGGGGCTACACCTTC	CASSYTVDSPLRGYTF
TRBV11-2	-	TRBJ1-1	-	TGTGCCAGCAGCAAGCCCCCCCAACAGGTATTGAACACTGAAGCTTTCTTT	CASSKPPQQVLNTEAFF
TRBV11-3	-	TRBJ1-1	-	TGTGCCAGCAGCTTGGACTCCTCGGGCACTGAAGCTTTCTTT	CASSLDSSGTEAFF
TRBV27	few	TRBJ2-5	-	TGTGCCAGCAGTCAATCTACCGTCTCACGGTCCCAGTACTTC	CASSQSTVSRSQYF
TRBV7-2	-	TRBJ1-2	TRBD1	TGTGCCAGCAGCTTAGTTGGTCCCGGGACAGTAAAACCGGATGGCTACACCTTC	CASSLVGPGTVKPDGYTF
TRBV14	-	TRBJ1-2	-	TGTGCCAGCAGCCAAGTCAGGGGTTCGGCCTATGGCTACACCTTC	CASSQVRGSAYGYTF
TRBV14	-	TRBJ2-1	TRBD2	TGTGCCAGCAGCCACCACGCGGGAGCCCTAAACTCCTACAATGAGCAGTTCTTC	CASSHHAGALNSYNEQFF
TRBV30	-	TRBJ1-2	TRBD1	TGTGCCTGGAGTGTAACAGGGGCCTTCAATCTTGGCTACACCTTC	CAWSVTGAFNLGYTF
TRBV7-8	once	TRBJ2-4	-	TGTGCCAGCAGCTTAGCCCGGTCCCGTGGAGGGGACATTCAGTACTTC	CASSLARSRGGDIQYF
TRBV7-2	-	TRBJ1-2	-	TGTGCCAGCAGCTTAAACAGACACTATGGCTACACCTTC	CASSLNRHYGYTF
TRBV5-4	-	TRBJ1-4	-	TGTGCCAGCAGCTTGGAATTAGGGGCTAATGAAAAACTGTTTTTT	CASSLELGANEKLFF
TRBV5-1	-	TRBJ1-1	TRBD1	TGCGCCAGCAGCTATGAACAGGGGGGGAACACTGAAGCTTTCTTT	CASSYEQGGNTEAFF
TRBV7-2	-	TRBJ2-5	-	TGTGCCAGCAGCCTAGCAGGGACAAACGTACTAGAGCAGTACTTC	CASSLAGTNVLEQYF
TRBV9	-	TRBJ1-3	-	TGTGCCAGCAGCGTAGGAGGCCTGACTGGAAACACCATATATTTT	CASSVGGLTGNTIYF
TRBV5-8	-	TRBJ2-6	TRBD1	TGTGCCAGCACCAACCACATGCGGACAGGAGTGTCTGGGGCCAACGTCCTGACTTTC	CASTNHMRTGVSGANVLTF
TRBV9	-	TRBJ2-5	-	TGTGCCAGCAGCGCCAGTAGCGGCCGCCAAGAGACCCAGTACTTC	CASSASSGRQETQYF
TRBV5-4	-	TRBJ2-5	TRBD2	TGTGCCAGCAGCCGGTGGGGGGGGGAGAAGACCCAGTACTTC	CASSRWGGEKTQYF
TRBV19	few	TRBJ2-7	-	TGTGCCAGTAGGAACTTCTACGAGCAGTACTTC	CASRNFYEQYF
TRBV6-5	-	TRBJ1-6	TRBD1	TGTGCCAGCAGTAGGGACAGGGGTTCACCCCTCCACTTT	CASSRDRGSPLHF